The 10 T cell receptor beta chains below come from one sample, sequenced in a study of T cell responses to AZD1222 COVID-19 vaccine. The method was immunoSEQ multiplex PCR; TCRdb's version includes in-frame clones alone and lacks a portion of them. The sample consists of about 140,000 clones, over 90% of them appearing once. The sample here was peripheral blood, taken 28 days after the second AZD1222 dose. The receptor source for this set is an adult who received the AZD1222 COVID-19 vaccine.

V is TRBV5-1 and J is TRBJ2-7, with TRBD1 identical over 9 bases. Germline V lookup: CDR1 SGHRS, CDR2 YFSETQ. The CDR3 totals 14 residues. Losses at the gene ends were 4 bases for V and 5 bases for J; bases not matched to a gene: 7. The CDR3 DNA reads TGCGCCAGCAGCCTCGGACAGGGGATACACGAGCAGTACTTC. It translates to CASSLGQGIHEQYF.

The chain has TRBV7-8 and TRBJ2-1; 8 nucleotides agree with TRBD1. J gave up 7 bases and V 5 bases, and 10 bases lay outside the gene matches. This CDR3 spans 15 amino acids. CDR1 SGHVS and CDR2 FQNEAQ come from the germline V gene. The CDR3 is CASSPRDRIKNEQFF. The CDR3 nucleotides read TGTGCCAGCAGCCCCCGGGACAGGATTAAAAATGAGCAGTTCTTC.

The chain employs TRBV30 and TRBJ1-5; D may be TRBD1 (5 bases). Germline V lookup: CDR1 GTSNPN, CDR2 SVGIG (reference sequence). Trimming removed 0 bases from V and 4 bases from J, with 13 bases in between. There are 15 residues in the CDR3. This chain's CDR3 is CAWSVRREGNQPQHF. The DNA for the CDR3 is TGTGCCTGGAGTGTACGCAGGGAGGGGAATCAGCCCCAGCATTTT.

The V call is TRBV29-1, the J call TRBJ1-5; D might be TRBD1 (5 bases). V was cut by 5 bases and J by 0 bases, with 14 bases left in between. From germline, CDR1 is SQVTM and CDR2 ANQGSEA. The CDR3 runs 15 residues. The CDR3 region has the DNA TGCAGCGTTAACTTCCAGGGAGATAGCAATCAGCCCCAGCATTTT. It yields the protein CSVNFQGDSNQPQHF.

The chain has TRBV16 and TRBJ1-5; tentatively, D is TRBD1 (5 bases). The V end was cut by 3 bases, the J end by 7 bases, with 10 bases between. The CDR3 runs to 13 residues. The V gene's germline CDR1 is KGHSY and CDR2 FQNENV. Here the CDR3 reads CASSQGLGQPQHF. In DNA, the CDR3 is TGTGCCAGCAGCCAGGGGCTAGGGCAGCCCCAGCATTTT.

This clone occurred once. The chain has TRBV12-3 or TRBV12-4 and TRBJ1-5; D is uncertain. CDR3 length: 13 residues. V gave up 3 bases and J gave up 5 bases, with 8 bases separating them. Here the CDR3 DNA reads TGTGCCAGCAGTTTTGTCACTCATCAGCCCCAGCATTTT. This encodes CASSFVTHQPQHF.

J is TRBJ1-1 and V is TRBV7-9, with TRBD1 matching over 9 bases. The CDR3 is made up of 15 amino acids. Germline V lookup: CDR1 SEHNR, CDR2 FQNEAQ (reference sequence). The V gene end was trimmed by 5 bases and the J gene end by 2 bases; junction bases not matched to a gene: 6. Here the CDR3 DNA reads TGTGCCAGCAGCCCCCGGGACAGGGCAAACACTGAAGCTTTCTTT. This sequence encodes CASSPRDRANTEAFF.

The chain links TRBV30 to TRBJ1-5; 9 nucleotides agree with TRBD1. The CDR3 has 15 residues. Trimming at V came to 2 bases and at J to 4 bases, leaving 6 bases not matched to a gene. Germline V lookup: CDR1 GTSNPN, CDR2 SVGIG (reference sequence). The chain's CDR3 is CAWSTGQGSNQPQHF. The DNA of the CDR3 is TGTGCCTGGAGTACAGGACAGGGGTCAAATCAGCCCCAGCATTTT.

This chain links TRBV19 with TRBJ2-5, with TRBD1 matching 8 bases. The junction had 6 bases not matched to a gene; V was cut back by 4 bases and J by 5 bases. Germline V lookup: CDR1 LNHDA, CDR2 SQIVND (reference sequence). The CDR3 spans 14 residues. The CDR3 sequence is CASSTTGGWETQYF. Written as DNA, the CDR3 is TGTGCCAGTAGTACAACAGGGGGTTGGGAGACCCAGTACTTC.

V and J are TRBV28 and TRBJ2-6, with D possibly being TRBD1 (6 bases). This CDR3 comprises 15 residues. Germline V lookup: CDR1 MDHEN, CDR2 SYDVKM. V was pared by 10 bases and J by 2 bases, with 15 bases between. CDR3 DNA sequence: TGTGCCATCTCCCTACAGGGACCTGGGGCCAACGTCCTGACTTTC. Amino acids: CAISLQGPGANVLTF.